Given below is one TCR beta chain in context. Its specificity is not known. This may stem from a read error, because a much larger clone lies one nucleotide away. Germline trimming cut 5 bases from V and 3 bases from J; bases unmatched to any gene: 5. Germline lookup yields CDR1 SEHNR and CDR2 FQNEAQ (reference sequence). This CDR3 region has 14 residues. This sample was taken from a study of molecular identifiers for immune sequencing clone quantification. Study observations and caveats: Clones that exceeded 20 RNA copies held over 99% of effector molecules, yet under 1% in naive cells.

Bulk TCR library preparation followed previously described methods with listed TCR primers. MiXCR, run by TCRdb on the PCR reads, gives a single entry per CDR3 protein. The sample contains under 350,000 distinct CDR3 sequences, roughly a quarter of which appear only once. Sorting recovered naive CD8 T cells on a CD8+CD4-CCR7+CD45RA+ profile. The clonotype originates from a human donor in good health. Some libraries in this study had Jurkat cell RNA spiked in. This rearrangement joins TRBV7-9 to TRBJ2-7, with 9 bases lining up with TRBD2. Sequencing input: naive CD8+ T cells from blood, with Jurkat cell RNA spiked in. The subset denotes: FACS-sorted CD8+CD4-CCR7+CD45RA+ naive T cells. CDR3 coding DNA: TGTGCCAGCAGCCCTAGCGGGGCGCGCTACGAGCAGTACTTC. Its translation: CASSPSGARYEQYF.